Listed here are 23 T cell receptor beta chains from one sample, sequenced in a study of T cells in Graves' hyperthyroidism and ophthalmopathy. It was RNA transcripts that yielded the amplified TCR beta CDR3 regions. HTBI primers were employed in a first-round RT-PCR of the TCR CDR3. TCRdb itself ran the multiplex PCR reads through MiXCR, one entry per CDR3 protein. The repertoire consists of about 350,000 distinct CDR3 sequences, with about 19% occurring once and the leading ten covering 3% to 4.5%. What was sequenced was blood. The receptors here all came from a woman younger than 35 with Graves' hyperthyroidism.

This clonotype was counted only a few times. The V and J genes are TRBV3-1 and TRBJ1-5, with 10 nucleotides matching TRBD1. CDR1 LGHDT and CDR2 YNNKEL come from the germline V gene (reference sequence). Unmatched junction bases numbered 12, after V lost 5 bases and J lost 2 bases. This CDR3 has 18 amino acids. CDR3 region: CASSSGTGADYRNQPQHF. CDR3 DNA sequence: TGTGCCAGCAGCTCCGGGACAGGGGCCGACTACCGCAATCAGCCCCAGCATTTT.

This clonotype was picked up many times. V is TRBV6-5 and J is TRBJ1-2; D is possibly TRBD1 (6 bases). Trimming removed 7 bases at V and 9 bases at J, with 12 bases between. CDR1 is MNHEY and CDR2 is SVGAGI in the germline V gene. CDR3 length: 11 residues. The CDR3 nucleotides read TGTGCCAGCACCTCAACAGGGAGCTACACCTTC. Amino acids: CASTSTGSYTF.

The sample holds many counts of this clonotype. J is TRBJ1-2 and V is TRBV20-1; 11 bases match TRBD1. This CDR3 is built from 15 residues. Germline V gives CDR1 DFQATT, CDR2 SNEGSKA (reference sequence). J gave up 8 bases and V 1 base, and 9 bases lay outside the gene matches. The CDR3 here is CSARVAGQGDRGYTF. DNA for the CDR3: TGCAGTGCTAGAGTCGCGGGACAGGGGGATCGGGGCTACACCTTC.

This clonotype occurred many times. The V and J genes are TRBV11-2 and TRBJ2-5; 9 nucleotides agree with TRBD1. The ends lost 4 bases at V and 4 bases at J; junction bases unmatched: 7. The CDR3 covers 15 residues. CDR1 and CDR2 from the germline V gene are SGHAT and FQNNGV. CDR3 sequence: CASSSRDREVETQYF. The CDR3 bases are TGTGCCAGCAGCTCCCGGGACAGGGAGGTAGAGACCCAGTACTTC.

This clonotype occurred many times. The chain joins TRBV9 to TRBJ1-2; TRBD1 might be the D (5 bases). CDR1 is SGDLS, CDR2 YYNGEE, per germline. The CDR3 runs to 14 residues. Trimming stripped 0 bases from V and 3 bases from J, with 9 bases between. The CDR3 coding sequence is TGTGCCAGCAGCGTAGCTGGGGGAGACTATGGCTACACCTTC. As protein: CASSVAGGDYGYTF.

CDR3 amino acids: CASSLAGTGYSPLHF. CDR3 coding DNA: TGCGCCAGCAGCTTGGCCGGGACAGGCTATTCACCCCTCCACTTT. The rearrangement uses TRBV5-1 and TRBJ1-6; TRBD1 matches 8 bases. The germline gives CDR1 SGHRS, CDR2 YFSETQ. V trimming: 0 bases; J trimming: 8 bases; junction bases outside the gene matches: 4. The CDR3 sequence is 15 residues long.

This clonotype appeared many times. The rearrangement uses TRBV28 and TRBJ2-7; D perhaps matches TRBD1 (5 bases). Germline CDR1 and CDR2: MDHEN and SYDVKM. The CDR3 is made up of 13 amino acids. V shed 2 bases and J shed 7 bases, with 12 bases lying between them. The CDR3 sequence is CASSLMTDKEQYF. CDR3 nucleotide sequence: TGTGCCAGCAGTTTAATGACAGACAAAGAGCAGTACTTC.

This clonotype was recorded at least ten times. The gene calls are TRBV7-8 and TRBJ1-1, with a tentative D call TRBD1 (6 bases). CDR3 length equals 16 residues. Germline V gene data show CDR1 as SGHVS and CDR2 as FQNEAQ. The ends were cut back, 2 bases at V and 1 base at J, with 14 bases in the middle. CDR3: CASSLRSGQSNTEAFF. Here the CDR3 DNA reads TGTGCCAGCAGCTTAAGGTCTGGACAGTCGAACACTGAAGCTTTCTTT.

This clonotype was detected many times. The CDR3 DNA reads TGTGCCAGCAGACTAACAGGGGGAAGAACTGAAGCTTTCTTT. Its translation is CASRLTGGRTEAFF. V is TRBV7-2 and J is TRBJ1-1; 8 bases fit TRBD1. From germline, CDR1 is SGHTA and CDR2 FQGNSA. CDR3 size: 14 residues. V lost 6 bases to trimming and J lost 5 bases; unmatched junction nucleotides: 8.

This clonotype was counted many times. In DNA, the CDR3 is TGTGCCAGCAGCCAAAGGGAGGGGGGCTACACCTTC. Encoded protein: CASSQREGGYTF. The chain links TRBV5-6 to TRBJ1-2, with D tentatively TRBD1 (5 bases). The CDR3 totals 12 residues. Trimming removed 4 bases from V and 8 bases from J, with 12 bases in between. Germline values: CDR1 SGHDT, CDR2 YYEEEE.

This clonotype was counted ten times or more. V gene TRBV14 combines with J gene TRBJ2-7; D is uncertain. CDR1 and CDR2 (germline): SGHDN, FVKESK. V was clipped by 2 bases and J by 3 bases, with 5 bases between them. This CDR3 region has 12 residues. The CDR3 DNA is TGTGCCAGCAGCCAAATCCGCTACGAGCAGTACTTC. This sequence encodes CASSQIRYEQYF.

CDR3 bases: TGCAGTGCTAGAGATCCGGAGCGGGAATTAGAGACCCAGTACTTC. Translating it yields CSARDPERELETQYF. The chain uses TRBV20-1 and TRBJ2-5, with 7 bases identical to TRBD2. Germline V gene lookup returns CDR1 DFQATT and CDR2 SNEGSKA (reference sequence). V lost 0 bases and J lost 4; bases outside the gene matches: 8. The CDR3 is 15 residues long.

This clonotype was observed many times. The chain is built from TRBV6-1 and TRBJ1-3; D is ambiguous. CDR3 length equals 13 residues. With 6 bases removed from V and 2 bases from J, the gap between germline ends came to 8 bases. Germline V gene lookup returns CDR1 MNHNS and CDR2 SASEGT. CDR3 protein: CASRRDPGNTIYF. The CDR3 coding sequence is TGTGCCAGCAGGCGGGATCCTGGAAACACCATATATTTT.

This clonotype was recorded at least ten times. The rearrangement links TRBV3-1 to TRBJ2-7, with D possibly TRBD1 on 5 matching bases. The germline V and J ends were trimmed by 0 bases and 2 bases, with 20 bases remaining between them. The germline CDR1 and CDR2 sequences are LGHDT and YNNKEL (reference sequence). The CDR3 is 18 residues long. In DNA form, the CDR3 reads TGTGCCAGCAGCCAAGACCCCACCCGGCGACAGCCCGCCTACGAGCAGTACTTC. Its protein is CASSQDPTRRQPAYEQYF.

In its sample, this clonotype was seen many times. V is TRBV13 and J is TRBJ2-5; D is ambiguous. Germline CDR1 reads PRHDT; CDR2 reads FYEKMQ (reference sequence). This CDR3 is 13 amino acids long. The ends were cut back, 3 bases at V and 0 bases at J, with 5 bases in the middle. The CDR3 sequence is CASSFVNQETQYF. The CDR3, as DNA: TGTGCCAGCAGCTTCGTCAACCAAGAGACCCAGTACTTC. Full variable domain (missing parts from reference TRBV13 and TRBJ2-5): AAGVIQSPRHLIKEKRETATLKCYPIPRHDTVYWYQQGPGQDPQFLISFYEKMQSDKGSIPDRFSAQQFSDYHSELNMSSLELGDSALYFCASSFVNQETQYFGPGTRLLVL.

This clonotype came up once. This sequence joins TRBV6-1 and TRBJ1-5; the D is unclear. V shed 0 bases and J shed 1 base, with 16 bases lying between them. Germline-derived CDR1 and CDR2 are MNHNS and SASEGT. The CDR3 is made up of 18 amino acids. DNA for the CDR3: TGTGCCAGCAGTGAAGCGCGGACCTGGGAGATGAGCAATCAGCCCCAGCATTTT. This gives the protein CASSEARTWEMSNQPQHF.

In this sample, this clonotype turned up many times. J is TRBJ1-2 and V is TRBV11-2; possibly TRBD1 for D (5 bases). Per the germline V gene, CDR1 is SGHAT and CDR2 is FQNNGV. CDR3 length: 17 amino acids. The germline V and J ends were trimmed by 0 bases and 4 bases, with 18 bases remaining between them. CDR3 in DNA: TGTGCCAGCAGCTTAGATCGTGTAAGGGGCGTCGGCTATGGCTACACCTTC. Encoded protein: CASSLDRVRGVGYGYTF.

This clonotype occurred many times. The chain recombines TRBV10-3 with TRBJ2-7, with 9 bases identical to TRBD1. Trimming took 3 bases from V and 5 from J; bases not matched to a gene: 8. Per the germline V gene, CDR1 is ENHRY and CDR2 is SYGVKD. The CDR3 spans 15 residues. The CDR3 sequence: CAISDRTGVGDEQYF. The CDR3 DNA sequence: TGTGCCATCAGTGATCGGACAGGGGTGGGGGACGAGCAGTACTTC.

As concerns this clonotype: A much larger clone lies one base from this, so it may be a read error. The genes are TRBV20-1 and TRBJ2-7; perhaps D is TRBD1 or TRBD2 (5 bases each). CDR1 and CDR2 (germline): DFQATT, SNEGSKA (reference sequence). CDR3 size: 11 residues. The CDR3 loop is CSPGTDYEQCF. For the CDR3, the DNA is TGCAGCCCCGGGACCGACTACGAGCAGTGCTTC.

This clonotype was recorded at least ten times. The V and J genes are TRBV5-1 and TRBJ1-2; no firm D call. The CDR3 consists of 11 residues. Trimming removed 0 bases from V and 14 bases from J, with 11 bases in between. The V gene's germline CDR1 is SGHRS and CDR2 YFSETQ. This CDR3 reads CASSLGSDHTF. In DNA form, the CDR3 reads TGCGCCAGCAGCTTGGGATCAGATCATACCTTC. The full variable domain, in which reference TRBV5-1 and TRBJ1-2 provide the parts outside the CDR3, is KAGVTQTPRYLIKTRGQQVTLSCSPISGHRSVSWYQQTPGQGLQFLFEYFSETQRNKGNFPGRFSGRQFSNSRSEMNVSTLELGDSALYLCASSLGSDHTFGSGTRLTVV.

This clonotype was counted many times. The rearrangement links TRBV12-3 or TRBV12-4 to TRBJ2-7, with 9 bases matching TRBD1. The length of the CDR3 is 15 residues. J was trimmed by 1 base and V by 8 bases; bases with no gene match: 9. CDR3 protein: CASCPGTGISYEQYF. CDR3 nucleotide sequence: TGTGCCAGCTGCCCAGGGACAGGGATTTCCTACGAGCAGTACTTC.

Many counts were recorded for this clonotype. The CDR3 DNA reads as TGTGCCAGCAGCGCCCCGGGACTCCAGTACTTC. Translating gives CASSAPGLQYF. The chain carries TRBV7-9 and TRBJ2-7; possible D gene TRBD2, 6 bases. The CDR3 loop spans 11 amino acids. The V gene lost 5 bases and the J gene lost 10 bases, with 12 bases spanning the gap. Germline assignment: CDR1 SEHNR and CDR2 FQNEAQ (reference sequence).

This clonotype has a count of ten or more. J is TRBJ2-7 and V is TRBV20-1; the D call may be TRBD1 or TRBD2 (5 bases each). The germline V and J ends were trimmed by 3 bases and 0 bases, with 18 bases remaining between them. CDR1 DFQATT and CDR2 SNEGSKA come from the germline V gene (reference sequence). This CDR3 has 16 amino acids. The CDR3 sequence is CSASLGARVVSYEQYF. The CDR3 nucleotides read TGCAGTGCTAGTTTAGGGGCGAGGGTAGTCTCCTACGAGCAGTACTTC.